These 24 T cell receptor beta chains originate from one sample sequenced in a study of cytomegalovirus exposure and HLA in healthy donors. It was with 60 Vbeta and 13 Jbeta primers that the PCR ran. Clones were read by immunoSEQ multiplex PCR, and TCRdb kept only the in-frame ones, dropping some. Its clone listing holds tens of thousands of clones. Sequencing input: PBMCs. The source is a man in his forties or fifties in good health and CMV-seronegative.

As concerns this clone: The sample contains more than one DNA sequence encoding this CDR3. The chain carries TRBV29-1 and TRBJ2-7, with TRBD2 matching 7 bases. The CDR3 is 13 residues long. The V segment lost 6 bases and the J segment 3 bases; nucleotides outside the gene matches: 8. Looked up from germline, CDR1 is SQVTM and CDR2 is ANQGSEA. The CDR3 sequence is CSVLGEGLYEQYF. As DNA, the CDR3 is TGCAGCGTCCTAGGGGAGGGCCTCTACGAGCAGTACTTC.

V is TRBV20-1 and J is TRBJ1-4; D might be TRBD1 (5 bases). Germline-derived CDR1 and CDR2 are DFQATT and SNEGSKA (reference sequence). This CDR3 has 11 amino acids. V was shortened by 7 bases and J by 6 bases, with 9 bases between the two germline ends. The CDR3 sequence: CSVGRDEKLFF. CDR3 nucleotides: TGCAGTGTGGGCAGGGATGAAAAACTGTTTTTT.

The chain recombines TRBV30 with TRBJ1-1; 9 bases map to TRBD1. Germline CDR1 GTSNPN, CDR2 SVGIG (reference sequence). Losses at the gene ends were 4 bases for V and 1 base for J; bases not matched to a gene: 7. There are 15 residues in the CDR3. CDR3 nucleotides: TGTGCCTGGACGCGCCGGGACAGGGCGAACACTGAAGCTTTCTTT. Protein sequence: CAWTRRDRANTEAFF.

The rearrangement joins TRBV28 to TRBJ2-1; TRBD1 matches 8 bases. Germline CDR1 reads MDHEN; CDR2 reads SYDVKM. V was pared by 5 bases and J by 14 bases, with 17 bases of the junction left unmatched. The CDR3 is made up of 15 amino acids. CDR3 sequence reads: CASSPRQGSRAREFF. DNA for the CDR3: TGTGCCAGCAGTCCCCGACAGGGGAGTCGGGCCCGAGAGTTCTTC.

This chain uses TRBV18 with TRBJ2-7; the match to TRBD1 covers 7 bases. Germline-derived CDR1 and CDR2 are KGHSH and LQKENI. This CDR3 is built from 14 residues. V was clipped by 4 bases and J by 1 base; unmatched bases: 4. CDR3 amino acids: CASSLDRRSYEQYF. In nucleotides, the CDR3 is TGTGCCAGCTCACTGGACAGGAGATCCTACGAGCAGTACTTC.

The V call is TRBV4-1, the J call TRBJ2-2; D unresolved. This CDR3 is built from 15 residues. From germline, CDR1 is MGHRA and CDR2 YSYEKL. Trimming pared 0 bases from V and 4 bases from J, leaving 9 bases between. The CDR3 DNA follows: TGCGCCAGCAGCCAAGATCGACTTGCCACCGGGGAGCTGTTTTTT. Protein sequence: CASSQDRLATGELFF.

This chain links TRBV20-1 with TRBJ2-1, with TRBD1 matching over 10 bases. V lost 7 bases, J lost 9 bases, and 3 bases stayed unmatched. This CDR3 has 11 amino acids. Germline V lookup: CDR1 DFQATT, CDR2 SNEGSKA (reference sequence). The CDR3 coding sequence is TGCAGTGGGCGGGACAGGGGTGAGCAGTTCTTC. Translated: CSGRDRGEQFF.

The chain joins TRBV4-1 to TRBJ2-7, with a weak D call TRBD1 (6 bases). Germline loops: CDR1 MGHRA, CDR2 YSYEKL. Trimming removed 8 bases at V and 0 bases at J, with 17 bases between. The CDR3 is 15 amino acids. CDR3 DNA: TGCGCCAGCCAGACAAGGACAGAAAGCTCCTACGAGCAGTACTTC. This sequence encodes CASQTRTESSYEQYF.

The rearrangement links TRBV7-9 to TRBJ1-2; TRBD1 might be the D (6 bases). Germline lookup yields CDR1 SEHNR and CDR2 FQNEAQ (reference sequence). The CDR3 has 15 amino acids. V lost 4 bases and J lost 4, with 16 bases in between. This CDR3 is CASSSGQTDSYGYTF. In DNA, the CDR3 is TGTGCCAGCAGCTCTGGACAGACGGATTCCTATGGCTACACCTTC. The whole variable domain, remainder taken from reference TRBV7-9 and TRBJ1-2, is DTGVSQNPRHKITKRGQNVTFRCDPISEHNRLYWYRQTLGQGPEFLTYFQNEAQLEKSRLLSDRFSAERPKGSFSTLEIQRTEQGDSAMYLCASSSGQTDSYGYTFGSGTRLTVV.

The chain recombines TRBV27 with TRBJ2-2; D may be TRBD1 (6 bases). The CDR3 is made up of 13 amino acids. V was cut by 6 bases and J by 8 bases, with 13 bases left in between. Germline lookup yields CDR1 MNHEY and CDR2 SMNVEV (reference sequence). The CDR3: CASRMQGSGELFF. CDR3 coding DNA: TGTGCCAGCAGAATGCAGGGGTCGGGGGAGCTGTTTTTT.

V and J are TRBV4-2 and TRBJ2-5; 8 bases line up with TRBD2. J gave up 1 base and V 4 bases, and 5 bases lay outside the gene matches. Germline V gene lookup returns CDR1 LGHNA and CDR2 YNFKEQ. CDR3 length: 15 amino acids. The CDR3 DNA is TGTGCCAGCAGCCCGAGTAGCGGGACCCAAGAGACCCAGTACTTC. Its protein is CASSPSSGTQETQYF.

CDR3 region: CASGLTSNEQFF. DNA of the CDR3: TGTGCTAGTGGTTTGACCAGCAATGAGCAGTTCTTC. V gene TRBV12-5 combines with J gene TRBJ2-1, with D unresolved. V shed 2 bases and J shed 6 bases, with 5 bases lying between them. The germline gives CDR1 LGHNT, CDR2 FRNRAP. CDR3 length: 12 residues.

This chain links TRBV29-1 with TRBJ2-6; a possible D gene is TRBD2 (5 bases). The germline V gene encodes CDR1 SQVTM and CDR2 ANQGSEA. This CDR3 has 16 residues. Deletions cut 4 bases from V and 0 bases from J, with 13 bases between. In DNA form, the CDR3 reads TGCAGCGTTGCCTTTAGCGCGAACTCTGGGGCCAACGTCCTGACTTTC. It translates to CSVAFSANSGANVLTF.

The chain uses TRBV18 and TRBJ1-1; a weak D match, TRBD1 (6 bases). The CDR3 has 16 residues. V lost 6 bases, J lost 1 base, and 18 bases lay in between. Germline V gene sequence: CDR1 KGHSH, CDR2 LQKENI. The CDR3 sequence is CASSTGGRGSNTEAFF. CDR3 nucleotides: TGTGCCAGCTCGACCGGCGGCAGGGGTTCGAACACTGAAGCTTTCTTT.

This sequence joins TRBV6-5 and TRBJ2-7; 10 bases line up with TRBD1. Germline V gene lookup returns CDR1 MNHEY and CDR2 SVGAGI. V trimming: 6 bases; J trimming: 4 bases; junction bases outside the gene matches: 9. The CDR3 is made up of 15 amino acids. As DNA, the CDR3 is TGTGCCAGCAGACGGAAGGGGACAGGGGTTTACGAGCAGTACTTC. This gives the protein CASRRKGTGVYEQYF.

V is TRBV7-6 and J is TRBJ2-6; D possibly corresponds to TRBD2 (6 bases). Germline V gene lookup returns CDR1 SGHVS and CDR2 FNYEAQ. V gave up 5 bases and J gave up 6 bases, with 8 bases separating them. CDR3 length equals 13 residues. The CDR3 protein is CASSPSEANVLTF. Here the CDR3 DNA reads TGTGCCAGCAGCCCTAGCGAGGCCAACGTCCTGACTTTC.

The chain has TRBV28 and TRBJ1-5; D unclear. The CDR3 has 13 residues. CDR1 is MDHEN and CDR2 is SYDVKM in the germline V gene. V lost 2 bases, J lost 7 bases, and 9 bases lay in between. In DNA, the CDR3 is TGTGCCAGCAGTTTAAGAGGGATCCAGCCCCAGCATTTT. Its protein is CASSLRGIQPQHF.

The chain joins TRBV19 to TRBJ2-2, with D possibly being TRBD2 (6 bases). CDR3 length: 14 residues. Germline V CDR1 and CDR2: LNHDA, SQIVND (reference sequence). Trimming left V 7 bases short and J 1 base short, with 10 bases between. CDR3 sequence (DNA): TGTGCCAGTAATCTGGGAGGGAACACCGGGGAGCTGTTTTTT. Its translation is CASNLGGNTGELFF.

J is TRBJ2-3 and V is TRBV10-3, with 9 bases matching TRBD2. The CDR3 contains 14 residues. The ends lost 11 bases at V and 6 bases at J; junction bases unmatched: 12. Germline-derived CDR1 and CDR2 are ENHRY and SYGVKD. CDR3 in amino acids: CAARGEREADTQYF. The CDR3 DNA sequence: TGTGCCGCCAGAGGGGAGCGGGAGGCCGATACGCAGTATTTT.

The chain has TRBV4-1 and TRBJ2-7, with a possible D match to TRBD1 (6 bases). V lost 5 bases and J 2 bases, leaving 16 bases between the germline ends. The CDR3 length is 15 residues. CDR1 is MGHRA and CDR2 is YSYEKL in the germline V gene. Here the CDR3 reads CASSYGQGKTYEQYF. CDR3 bases: TGCGCCAGCAGCTATGGCCAGGGGAAGACCTACGAGCAGTACTTC.

This sequence joins TRBV7-2 and TRBJ1-5, with D unclear. V lost 5 bases, J lost 7 bases, and 18 bases lay in between. The CDR3 runs 15 residues. Germline-derived CDR1 and CDR2 are SGHTA and FQGNSA. The CDR3 DNA follows: TGTGCCAGCAGCATTATCGGGGTGGGAAGCCAGCCCCAGCATTTT. This codes for CASSIIGVGSQPQHF.

The chain links TRBV18 to TRBJ2-1; maybe TRBD1 (6 bases). Germline V lookup: CDR1 KGHSH, CDR2 LQKENI. This CDR3 is 15 amino acids long. The V gene lost 6 bases and the J gene lost 0 bases, with 12 bases spanning the gap. CDR3 amino acids: CASSPQDSSYNEQFF. The CDR3 nucleotides are TGTGCCAGCTCCCCCCAGGACAGCTCCTACAATGAGCAGTTCTTC. Together with reference TRBV18 and TRBJ2-1, the CDR3 gives the full variable domain: NAGVMQNPRHLVRRRGQEARLRCSPMKGHSHVYWYRQLPEEGLKFMVYLQKENIIDESGMPKERFSAEFPKEGPSILRIQQVVRGDSAAYFCASSPQDSSYNEQFFGPGTRLTVL.

The chain has TRBV6-5 and TRBJ2-7, with D possibly matching TRBD1 (6 bases). CDR1 MNHEY and CDR2 SVGAGI come from the germline V gene. This CDR3 has 13 residues. Trimming took 2 bases from V and 12 from J, leaving 17 bases between them. In DNA form, the CDR3 reads TGTGCCAGCAGTTACGACGACAGGTTCGCGCTGTACTTC. This encodes CASSYDDRFALYF.

The chain is built from TRBV30 and TRBJ2-1; TRBD1 aligns across 8 bases. The CDR3 spans 14 residues. The V segment lost 2 bases and the J segment 5 bases; nucleotides outside the gene matches: 5. The germline V gene encodes CDR1 GTSNPN and CDR2 SVGIG (reference sequence). The DNA of the CDR3 is TGTGCCTGGAGTCAGGGGGCCACCGACAATGAGCAGTTCTTC. Amino acids: CAWSQGATDNEQFF.